This T cell receptor (beta chain) was found in a study of beta chain features in type 1 diabetes. Turning to the study itself: Across the samples, about 100 million sorted cells were examined in total.

As regards this clone: Its antigen is currently unknown.

As every portion of the isolated RNA was reverse transcribed, the sequencing read expressed TCRB transcripts. Sequencing was performed with immunoSEQ multiplex PCR; in TCRdb, only in-frame clones are kept and a portion is missing. The repertoire holds a few hundred thousand clones, about 24% seen once, with around 0.011% in the top ten. Trimming cost V 3 bases and J 2 bases, with 15 bases left between them. This CDR3 is 15 amino acids long. CDR1 GTSNPN and CDR2 SVGIG come from the germline V gene (reference sequence). Study-wide results and caveats: For Type 1 diabetes patients, all four CD4+ subsets carried TCRB CDR3s that were moderately but significantly shorter. Overrepresentation of cells with high TCR expression could result from cDNA sequencing. In comparison with healthy donors, patients had naive, central memory and Treg TCRB repertoires that appeared more similar.

This receptor was taken from a woman aged 25 to 39 with type 1 diabetes. Sequenced material: naive CD4+ T cells from blood. The chain has TRBV30 and TRBJ2-3; no reliable D call. The CDR3 region is CAWRPPSRYTDTQYF. The CDR3 nucleotides read TGTGCCTGGAGGCCCCCGAGCCGGTACACAGATACGCAGTATTTT.